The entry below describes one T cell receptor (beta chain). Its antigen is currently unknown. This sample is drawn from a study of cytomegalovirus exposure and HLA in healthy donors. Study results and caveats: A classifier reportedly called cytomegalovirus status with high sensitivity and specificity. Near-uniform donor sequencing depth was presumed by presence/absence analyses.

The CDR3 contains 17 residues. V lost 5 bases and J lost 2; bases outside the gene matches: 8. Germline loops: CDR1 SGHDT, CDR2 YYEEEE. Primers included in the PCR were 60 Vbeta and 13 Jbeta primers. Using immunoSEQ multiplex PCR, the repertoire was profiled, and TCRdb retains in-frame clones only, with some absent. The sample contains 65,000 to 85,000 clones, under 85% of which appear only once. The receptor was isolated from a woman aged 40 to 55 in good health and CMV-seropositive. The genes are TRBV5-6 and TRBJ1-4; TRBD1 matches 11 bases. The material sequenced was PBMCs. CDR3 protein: CASSFGQGARTNEKLFF. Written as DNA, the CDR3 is TGTGCCAGCAGTTTCGGACAGGGGGCAAGGACTAATGAAAAACTGTTTTTT.